A single sample gave rise to the 3 T cell receptor beta chains below, sequenced in a study of identical twins. TCRdb independently ran MiXCR on the 5' RACE reads; one entry per CDR3 protein. The sample includes about 690,000 distinct CDR3 sequences, approximately 21% of them seen just once. These records were also assigned to another study, of T cells expressing NK-cell markers.

Source material: PBMCs. Every receptor here comes from a woman between 18 and 29 years old in good health.

This clonotype has only a few counts. The V call is TRBV20-1, the J call TRBJ2-7, with no clear D. This CDR3 has 13 residues. The V end was cut by 2 bases, the J end by 3 bases, with 11 bases between. Germline CDR1 and CDR2: DFQATT and SNEGSKA (reference sequence). CDR3: CSARSREDYEQYF. The CDR3 region has the DNA TGCAGTGCTAGAAGCAGAGAGGACTACGAGCAGTACTTC.

This clonotype was seen more than once but under ten times. The chain recombines TRBV7-9 with TRBJ2-1; 11 bases align to TRBD2. The V and J ends lost 5 bases and 10 bases, in that order; junction bases with no gene match: 13. The CDR3 is 16 amino acids. Germline CDR1 and CDR2: SEHNR and FQNEAQ (reference sequence). For the CDR3, the DNA is TGTGCCAGCAGCCTAATAGCGGGAGGGCCGGGGGAAGAGCAGTTCTTC. It yields the protein CASSLIAGGPGEEQFF.

This clonotype was picked up a small number of times. The chain joins TRBV6-1 to TRBJ1-1, with D perhaps matching TRBD1 (6 bases). Germline V gene sequence: CDR1 MNHNS, CDR2 SASEGT. The CDR3 runs to 13 residues. V dropped 5 bases and J dropped 5 bases, with 12 bases sitting between them. CDR3 bases: TGTGCCAGCAGTCTATACAGGGTTACTGAAGCTTTCTTT. Protein product: CASSLYRVTEAFF.